This TCR beta chain was captured by sequencing in a study of blood T cell repertoires in COVID-19. Study information: From the United States, Italy and Spain came samples of acute and convalescent COVID-19. The cDNA or gDNA used as material had been derived from T cells, B-cell-depleted T cells, or PBMCs.

The CDR3 loop spans 13 amino acids. Per germline, CDR1 KGHSH and CDR2 LQKENI. The V and J ends lost 4 bases and 10 bases respectively, with 11 bases between them. Per the study methods: Nucleated cell number was recorded as an estimate derived from reference gene primer amplification. Data came from immunoSEQ multiplex PCR; TCRdb stores just in-frame clones and leaves some out. The V and J calls and clone size were taken over from that table, and D and trimming were inferred from the DNA. There are 130,000 to 150,000 clones in the sample; roughly 90% occur only once, and roughly a tenth lies in the top ten.

The chain employs TRBV18 and TRBJ1-6; D is perhaps TRBD1 (5 bases). This receptor was taken from a man in his fifties or sixties with active or convalescent COVID-19. The sequenced sample was peripheral blood. The chain's CDR3 is CASSQGSGSPLHF. The CDR3, as DNA: TGTGCCAGCTCACAGGGGTCGGGCTCACCCCTCCACTTT.